This T cell receptor beta chain comes out of a study of cytomegalovirus exposure and HLA in healthy donors. Across the study: The 110 million or so unique TCR beta sequences, from around 200 million T cells, were found by an earlier analysis. Unique TCRs from HLA-typed donors, around 93 million of them, were held in an early data release.

The PCR had 60 Vbeta and 13 Jbeta primers. TCRdb's table, derived via immunoSEQ multiplex PCR, lists solely in-frame clones and lacks some. The sample holds around 140,000 clones, less than 80% seen once. Trimming took off 4 bases at V and 6 bases at J, with 17 bases between the two ends. The CDR3 is 15 residues long. The germline gives CDR1 SGHNT, CDR2 YYREEE (reference sequence). Broader study findings: Looking again later, the authors saw that most CMV-associated TCR beta chains seemed HLA-restricted.

Concerning this clone itself: Antigen unknown.

The V call is TRBV5-4, the J call TRBJ2-1, with a possible D match to TRBD1 (6 bases). This clonotype was obtained from a man aged 45-65 years in good health and CMV-seropositive. The sequenced material came from PBMCs. The DNA of the CDR3 is TGTGCCAGCAGCCCGGGACACCAGAAATCCAATGAGCAGTTCTTC. This sequence encodes CASSPGHQKSNEQFF.